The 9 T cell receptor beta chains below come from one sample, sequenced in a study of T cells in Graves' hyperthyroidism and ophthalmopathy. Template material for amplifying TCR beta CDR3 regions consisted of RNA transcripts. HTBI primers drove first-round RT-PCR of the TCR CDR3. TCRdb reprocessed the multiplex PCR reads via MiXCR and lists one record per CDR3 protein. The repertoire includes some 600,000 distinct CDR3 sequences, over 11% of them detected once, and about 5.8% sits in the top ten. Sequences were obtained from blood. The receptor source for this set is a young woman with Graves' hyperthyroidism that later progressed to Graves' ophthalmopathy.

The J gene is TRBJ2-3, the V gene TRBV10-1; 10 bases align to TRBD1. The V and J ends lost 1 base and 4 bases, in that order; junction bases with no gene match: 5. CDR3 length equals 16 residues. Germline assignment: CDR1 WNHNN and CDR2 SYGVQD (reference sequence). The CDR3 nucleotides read TGCGCCAGCAGTGAGTGGGGGACAGGGGATTCAGATACGCAGTATTTT. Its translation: CASSEWGTGDSDTQYF.

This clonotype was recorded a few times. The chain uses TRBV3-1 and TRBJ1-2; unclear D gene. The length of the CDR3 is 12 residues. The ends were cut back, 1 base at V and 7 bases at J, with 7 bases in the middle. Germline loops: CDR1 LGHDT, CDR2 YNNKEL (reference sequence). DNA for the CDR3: TGTGCCAGCAGCCAAGCCCAAGGTGGCTACACCTTC. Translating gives CASSQAQGGYTF.

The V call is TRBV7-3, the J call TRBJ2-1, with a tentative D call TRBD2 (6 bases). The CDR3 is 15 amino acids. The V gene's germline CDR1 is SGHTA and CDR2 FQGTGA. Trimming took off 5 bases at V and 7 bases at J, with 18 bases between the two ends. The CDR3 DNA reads TGTGCCAGCAGCCCCAGTACGGGAGCATGGAATGAGCAGTTCTTC. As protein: CASSPSTGAWNEQFF.

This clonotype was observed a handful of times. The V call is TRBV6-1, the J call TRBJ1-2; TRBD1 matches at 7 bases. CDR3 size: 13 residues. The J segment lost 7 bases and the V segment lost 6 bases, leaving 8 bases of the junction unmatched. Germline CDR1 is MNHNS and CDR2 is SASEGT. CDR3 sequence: CASSQTGKAGYTF. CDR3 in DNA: TGTGCCAGCAGCCAGACAGGGAAGGCTGGCTACACCTTC.

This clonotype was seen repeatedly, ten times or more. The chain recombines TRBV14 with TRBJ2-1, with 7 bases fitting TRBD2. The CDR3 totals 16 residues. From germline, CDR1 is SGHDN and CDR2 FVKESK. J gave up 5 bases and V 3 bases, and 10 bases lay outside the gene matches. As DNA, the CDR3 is TGTGCCAGCAGCCACGCCCTGATGGGAGGGAACAATGAGCAGTTCTTC. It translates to CASSHALMGGNNEQFF. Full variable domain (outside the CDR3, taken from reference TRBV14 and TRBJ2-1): EAGVTQFPSHSVIEKGQTVTLRCDPISGHDNLYWYRRVMGKEIKFLLHFVKESKQDESGMPNNRFLAERTGGTYSTLKVQPAELEDSGVYFCASSHALMGGNNEQFFGPGTRLTVL.

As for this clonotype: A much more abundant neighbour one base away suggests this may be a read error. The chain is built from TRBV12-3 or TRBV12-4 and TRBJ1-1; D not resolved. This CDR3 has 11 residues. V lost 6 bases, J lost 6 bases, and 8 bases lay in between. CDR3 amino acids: CASRSRSEAFF. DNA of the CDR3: TGTGCCAGCAGGTCAAGGTCTGAAGCTTTCTTT.

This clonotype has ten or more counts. The CDR3 region has the DNA TGTGCCAGCAGCCAAGGGTCCCACCAAGAGACCCAGTACTTC. Amino acids: CASSQGSHQETQYF. The chain combines TRBV14 with TRBJ2-5; no firm D call. V was clipped by 1 base and J by 0 bases, with 6 bases between them. CDR1 SGHDN and CDR2 FVKESK come from the germline V gene. This CDR3 region has 14 residues.

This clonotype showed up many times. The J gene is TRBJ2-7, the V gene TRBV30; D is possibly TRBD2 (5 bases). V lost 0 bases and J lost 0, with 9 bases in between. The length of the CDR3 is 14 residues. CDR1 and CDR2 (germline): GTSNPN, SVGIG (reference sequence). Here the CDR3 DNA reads TGTGCCTGGAGTGTGGTGGGAGACTCCTACGAGCAGTACTTC. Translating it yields CAWSVVGDSYEQYF.

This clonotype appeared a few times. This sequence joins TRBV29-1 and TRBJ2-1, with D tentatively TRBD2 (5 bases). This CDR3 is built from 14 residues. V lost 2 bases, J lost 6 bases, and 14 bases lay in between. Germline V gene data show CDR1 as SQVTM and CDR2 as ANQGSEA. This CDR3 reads CSVERLVEGNEQFF. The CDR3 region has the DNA TGCAGCGTTGAAAGGCTGGTCGAGGGCAATGAGCAGTTCTTC.